Reported below is one TCR beta chain. Its target is unknown. The CDR3 loop spans 15 amino acids. Germline values: CDR1 MDHEN, CDR2 SYDVKM. V lost 3 bases and J lost 4, with 13 bases in between. Measured with immunoSEQ multiplex PCR; TCRdb has only the in-frame clones, and not every one. The sample records around 32,000 clones, 93% being singletons. This sample was taken from a study of circulating and synovial CD4+ cells in juvenile arthritis. Whole-study findings and limits: Some such blood samples were as oligoclonal as synovium.

Samples derive from patients with active juvenile idiopathic arthritis. This chain joins TRBV28 and TRBJ1-5, with a weak D call TRBD1 (6 bases). Sequenced sample: CD4+ T cells from blood. The TCR comes from a human donor with juvenile idiopathic arthritis. This CDR3 is CASSFGQTLNQPQHF. CDR3 nucleotides: TGTGCCAGCAGTTTTGGACAGACTTTGAATCAGCCCCAGCATTTT.